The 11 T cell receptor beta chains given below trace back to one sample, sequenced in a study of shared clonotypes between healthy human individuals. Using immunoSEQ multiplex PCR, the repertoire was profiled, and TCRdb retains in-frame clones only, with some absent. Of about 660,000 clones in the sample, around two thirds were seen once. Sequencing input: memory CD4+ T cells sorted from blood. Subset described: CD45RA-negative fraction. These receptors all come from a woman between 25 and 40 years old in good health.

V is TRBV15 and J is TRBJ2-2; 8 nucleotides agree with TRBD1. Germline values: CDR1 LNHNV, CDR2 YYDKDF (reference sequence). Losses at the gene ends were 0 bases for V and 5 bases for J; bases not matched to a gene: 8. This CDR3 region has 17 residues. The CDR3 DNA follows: TGTGCCACCAGCAGAGATTGGGGCAGGGGGCGTACCGGGGAGCTGTTTTTT. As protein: CATSRDWGRGRTGELFF.

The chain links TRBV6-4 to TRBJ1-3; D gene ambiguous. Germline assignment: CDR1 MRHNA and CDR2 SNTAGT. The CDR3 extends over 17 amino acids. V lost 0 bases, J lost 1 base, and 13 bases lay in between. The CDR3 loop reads CASSDSMSKVSGNTIYF. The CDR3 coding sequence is TGTGCCAGCAGTGACTCGATGTCAAAGGTATCTGGAAACACCATATATTTT.

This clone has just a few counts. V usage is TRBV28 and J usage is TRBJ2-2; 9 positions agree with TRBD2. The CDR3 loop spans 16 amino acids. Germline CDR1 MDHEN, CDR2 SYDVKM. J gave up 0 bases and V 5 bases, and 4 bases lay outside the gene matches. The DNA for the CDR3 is TGTGCCAGCAGTCTTACTAGCGGGTCGAACACCGGGGAGCTGTTTTTT. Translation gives CASSLTSGSNTGELFF.

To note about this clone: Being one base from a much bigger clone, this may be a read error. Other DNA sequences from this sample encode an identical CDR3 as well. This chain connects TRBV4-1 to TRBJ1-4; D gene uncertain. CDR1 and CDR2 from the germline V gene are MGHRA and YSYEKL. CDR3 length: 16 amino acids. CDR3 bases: TGCGCCAGTAGCCGAATGCAGGACGGAACTAATGAAAAACTGTTTTTT. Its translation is CASSRMQDGTNEKLFF.

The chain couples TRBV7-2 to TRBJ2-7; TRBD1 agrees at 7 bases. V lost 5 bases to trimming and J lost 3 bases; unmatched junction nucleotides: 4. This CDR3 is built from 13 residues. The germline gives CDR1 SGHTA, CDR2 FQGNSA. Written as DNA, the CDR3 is TGTGCCAGCAGCGCAAACAGGGGCTACGAGCAGTACTTC. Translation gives CASSANRGYEQYF.

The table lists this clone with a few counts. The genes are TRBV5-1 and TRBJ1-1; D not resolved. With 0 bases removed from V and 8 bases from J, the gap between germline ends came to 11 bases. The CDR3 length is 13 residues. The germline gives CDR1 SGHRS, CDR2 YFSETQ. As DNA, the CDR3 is TGCGCCAGCAGCTTGGAAGGGTTGCAGGAAGCTTTCTTT. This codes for CASSLEGLQEAFF.

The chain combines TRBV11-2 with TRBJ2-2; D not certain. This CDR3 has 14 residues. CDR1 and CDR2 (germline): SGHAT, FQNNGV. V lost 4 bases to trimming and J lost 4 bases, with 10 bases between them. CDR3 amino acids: CASSSTISTGELFF. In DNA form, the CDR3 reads TGTGCCAGCAGCTCTACTATTTCCACCGGGGAGCTGTTTTTT.

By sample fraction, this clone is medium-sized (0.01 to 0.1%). The DNA for the CDR3 is TGTGCCAGCAGTTATACTAGCGGGAGATGGGATACGCAGTATTTT. As protein: CASSYTSGRWDTQYF. The V gene is TRBV7-2, the J gene TRBJ2-3; 11 bases align to TRBD2. The trim removed 6 bases at V and 6 bases at J, leaving 8 bases unmatched. Looked up from germline, CDR1 is SGHTA and CDR2 is FQGNSA. CDR3 length: 15 residues.

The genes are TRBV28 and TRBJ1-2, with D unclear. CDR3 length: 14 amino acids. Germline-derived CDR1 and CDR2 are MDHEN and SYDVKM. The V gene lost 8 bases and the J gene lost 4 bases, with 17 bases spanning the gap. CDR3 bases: TGTGCCAGCGTCTCAAGGCCCCGGATCTATGGCTACACCTTC. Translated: CASVSRPRIYGYTF.

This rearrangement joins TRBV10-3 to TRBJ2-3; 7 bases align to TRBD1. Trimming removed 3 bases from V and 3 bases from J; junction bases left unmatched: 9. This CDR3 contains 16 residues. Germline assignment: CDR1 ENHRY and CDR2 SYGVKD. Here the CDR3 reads CAISDPGTVPTDTQYF. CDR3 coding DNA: TGTGCCATCAGTGATCCCGGGACAGTACCTACAGATACGCAGTATTTT.

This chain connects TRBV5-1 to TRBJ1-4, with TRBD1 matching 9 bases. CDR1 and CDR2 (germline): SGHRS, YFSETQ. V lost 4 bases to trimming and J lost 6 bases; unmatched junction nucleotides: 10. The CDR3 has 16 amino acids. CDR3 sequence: CASSGQGRIFDEKLFF. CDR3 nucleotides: TGCGCCAGCAGCGGACAGGGGCGGATTTTTGATGAAAAACTGTTTTTT.